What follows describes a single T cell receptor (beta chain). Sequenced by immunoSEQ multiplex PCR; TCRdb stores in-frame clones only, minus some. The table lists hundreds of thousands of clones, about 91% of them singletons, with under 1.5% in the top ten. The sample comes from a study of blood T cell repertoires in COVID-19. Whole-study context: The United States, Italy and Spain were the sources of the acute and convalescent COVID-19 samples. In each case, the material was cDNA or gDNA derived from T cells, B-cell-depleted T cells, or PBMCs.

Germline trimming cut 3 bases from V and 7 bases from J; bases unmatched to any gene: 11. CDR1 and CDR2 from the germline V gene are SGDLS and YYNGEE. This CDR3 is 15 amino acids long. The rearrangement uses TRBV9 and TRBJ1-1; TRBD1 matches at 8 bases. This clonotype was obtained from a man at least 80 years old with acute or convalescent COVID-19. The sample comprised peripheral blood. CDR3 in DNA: TGTGCCAGCAGCGGGGTGGGGCAGGGGGCTGATGAAGCTTTCTTT. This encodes CASSGVGQGADEAFF.